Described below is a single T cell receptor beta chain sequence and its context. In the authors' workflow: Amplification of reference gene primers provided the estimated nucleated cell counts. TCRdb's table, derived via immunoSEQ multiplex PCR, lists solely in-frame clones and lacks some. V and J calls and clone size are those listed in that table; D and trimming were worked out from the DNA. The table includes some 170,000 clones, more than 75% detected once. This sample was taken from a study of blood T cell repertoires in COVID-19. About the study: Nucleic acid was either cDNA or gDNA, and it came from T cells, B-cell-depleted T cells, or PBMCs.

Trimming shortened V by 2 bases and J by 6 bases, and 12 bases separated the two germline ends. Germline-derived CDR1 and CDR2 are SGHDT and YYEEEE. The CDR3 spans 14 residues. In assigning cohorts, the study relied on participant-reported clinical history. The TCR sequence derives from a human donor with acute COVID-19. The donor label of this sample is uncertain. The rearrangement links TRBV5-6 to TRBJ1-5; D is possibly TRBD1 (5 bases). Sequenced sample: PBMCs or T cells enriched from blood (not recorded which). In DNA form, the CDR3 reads TGTGCCAGCAGCTTTGGGGGAGGCGGTCAGCCCCAGCATTTT. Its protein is CASSFGGGGQPQHF.